This TCR beta chain was recovered during a study of tumor and adjacent non-tumor tissue in lung cancer. Study-level information: There were some 11 adenocarcinoma, 2 squamous cell carcinoma and 1 small cell lung cancer cases. Findings of the study overall: Compared with tumor, normal lung showed significantly lower TCR diversity. Tumor TCR diversity, when higher, was linked to shorter survival.

Turning to this clonotype: Antigen specificity is unknown. The junction shows a germline mismatch at one end, possibly a read error.

RNA was extracted from bulk tissue without any cell sorting. The CDR3 loop spans 13 amino acids. CDR1 is SQVTM, CDR2 ANQGSEA, per germline. The library came from three nested PCR rounds adapted from ARM-PCR protocols. Via MiXCR, TCRdb re-called the multiplex PCR reads, giving one row per CDR3 protein. The table lists roughly 75,000 distinct CDR3 sequences, around four fifths of them singletons. The clonotype comes from a woman aged 50 to 65 with non-small cell lung cancer. Input material: lung tumor tissue. The chain has TRBV29-1 and TRBJ2-1; no definite D call. The CDR3 loop reads CSVEEQTYDEQFF. CDR3 nucleotides: TGCAGCGTTGAAGAGCAGACCTACGATGAGCAGTTCTTT.